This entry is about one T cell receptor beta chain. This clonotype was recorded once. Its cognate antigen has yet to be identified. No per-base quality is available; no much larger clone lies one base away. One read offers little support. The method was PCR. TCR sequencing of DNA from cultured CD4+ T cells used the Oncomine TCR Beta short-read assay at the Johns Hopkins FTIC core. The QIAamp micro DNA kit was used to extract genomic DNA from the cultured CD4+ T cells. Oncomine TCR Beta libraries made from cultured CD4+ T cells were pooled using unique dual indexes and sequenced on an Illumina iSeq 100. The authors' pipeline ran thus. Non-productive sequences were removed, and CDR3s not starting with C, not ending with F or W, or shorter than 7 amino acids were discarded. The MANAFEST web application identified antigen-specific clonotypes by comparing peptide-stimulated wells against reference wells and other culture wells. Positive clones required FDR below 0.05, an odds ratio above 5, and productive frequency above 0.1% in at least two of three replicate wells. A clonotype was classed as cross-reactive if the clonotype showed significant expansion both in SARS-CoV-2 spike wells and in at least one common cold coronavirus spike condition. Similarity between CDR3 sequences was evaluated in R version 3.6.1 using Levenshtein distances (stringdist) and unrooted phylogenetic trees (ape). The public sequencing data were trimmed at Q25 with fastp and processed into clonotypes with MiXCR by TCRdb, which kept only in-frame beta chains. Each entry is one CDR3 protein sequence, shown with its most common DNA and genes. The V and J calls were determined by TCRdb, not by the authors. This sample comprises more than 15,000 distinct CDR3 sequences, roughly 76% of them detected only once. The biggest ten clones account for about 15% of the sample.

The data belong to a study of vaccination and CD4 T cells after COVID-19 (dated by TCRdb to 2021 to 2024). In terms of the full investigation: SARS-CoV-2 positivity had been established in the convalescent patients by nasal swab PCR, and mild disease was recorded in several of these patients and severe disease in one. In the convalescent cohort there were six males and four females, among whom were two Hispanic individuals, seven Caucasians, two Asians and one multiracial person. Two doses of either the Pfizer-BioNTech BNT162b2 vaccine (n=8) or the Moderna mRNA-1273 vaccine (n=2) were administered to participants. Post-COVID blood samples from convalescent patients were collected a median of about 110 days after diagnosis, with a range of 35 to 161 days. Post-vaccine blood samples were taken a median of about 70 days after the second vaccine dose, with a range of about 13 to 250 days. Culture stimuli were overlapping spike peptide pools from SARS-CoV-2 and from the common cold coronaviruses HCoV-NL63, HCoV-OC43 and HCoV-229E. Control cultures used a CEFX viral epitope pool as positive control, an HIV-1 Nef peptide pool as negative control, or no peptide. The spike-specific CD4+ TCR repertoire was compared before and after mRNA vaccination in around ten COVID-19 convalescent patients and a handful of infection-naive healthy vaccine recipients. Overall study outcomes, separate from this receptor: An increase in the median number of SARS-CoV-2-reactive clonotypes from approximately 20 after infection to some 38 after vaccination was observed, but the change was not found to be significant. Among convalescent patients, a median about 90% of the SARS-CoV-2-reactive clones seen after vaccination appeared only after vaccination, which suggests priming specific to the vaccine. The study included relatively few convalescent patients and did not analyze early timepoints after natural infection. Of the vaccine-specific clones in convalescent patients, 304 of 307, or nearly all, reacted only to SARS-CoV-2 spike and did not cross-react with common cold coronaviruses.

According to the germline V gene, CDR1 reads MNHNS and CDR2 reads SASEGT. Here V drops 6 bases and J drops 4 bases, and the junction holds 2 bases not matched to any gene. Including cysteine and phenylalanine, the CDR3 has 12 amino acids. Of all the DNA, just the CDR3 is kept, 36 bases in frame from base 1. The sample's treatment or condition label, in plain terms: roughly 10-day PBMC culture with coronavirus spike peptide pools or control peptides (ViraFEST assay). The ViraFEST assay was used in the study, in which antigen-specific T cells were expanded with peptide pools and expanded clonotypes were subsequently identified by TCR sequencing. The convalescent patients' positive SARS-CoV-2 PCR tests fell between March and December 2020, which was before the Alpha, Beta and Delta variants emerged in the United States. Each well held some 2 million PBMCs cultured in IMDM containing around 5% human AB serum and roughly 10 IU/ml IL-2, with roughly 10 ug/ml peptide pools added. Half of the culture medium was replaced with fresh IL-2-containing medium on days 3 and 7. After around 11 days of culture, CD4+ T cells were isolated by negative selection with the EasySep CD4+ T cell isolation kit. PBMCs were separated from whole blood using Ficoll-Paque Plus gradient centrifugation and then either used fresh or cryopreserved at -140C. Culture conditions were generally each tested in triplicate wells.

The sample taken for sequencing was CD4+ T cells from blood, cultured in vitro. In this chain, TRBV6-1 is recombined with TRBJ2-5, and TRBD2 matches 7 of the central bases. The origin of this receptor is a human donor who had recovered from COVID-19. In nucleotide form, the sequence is TGTGCCAGCAGGGGGGGGTCAGAGACCCAGTACTTC. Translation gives CASRGGSETQYF.